This is a list of T cell receptor beta chains from one sample in a study of CD8 T cells in Susac syndrome. TCRdb passed the immunoSEQ multiplex PCR reads through MiXCR, listing each CDR3 protein once. The sample carries about 80,000 distinct CDR3 sequences, just over 90% recorded once. The source material was CD4+ T cells from PBMCs. All receptors come from a human donor with Susac syndrome. CDR3s include the opening cysteine and the closing phenylalanine or tryptophan. Fields, in order: J gene, D gene, V gene, clone size, CDR3 DNA, CDR3 protein. D genes are given only for firm matches. Expanded clones are given a class, and other clones once, few, many or no size at all.

J: TRBJ2-3
D: TRBD2
V: TRBV9
size: NA
DNA: TGTGCCAGCAGCGCTTACGGGACTAGCGGGAGGGCCGGGGGGTCAGATACGCAGTATTTT
CDR3: CASSAYGTSGRAGGSDTQYF

J: TRBJ2-1
D: TRBD2
V: TRBV5-5
size: NA
DNA: TGTGCCAGCAGCTTGGGGGCTAGCGGCAATGAGCAGTTCTTC
CDR3: CASSLGASGNEQFF

J: TRBJ2-5
D: NA
V: TRBV29-1
size: NA
DNA: TGCAGCGTTGACAGGGCCTACCAGACCCAGTACTTC
CDR3: CSVDRAYQTQYF

J: TRBJ1-2
D: TRBD1
V: TRBV6-5
size: NA
DNA: TGTGCCAGCACCCCGGACAGGGCCTTTTATGGCTACACCTTC
CDR3: CASTPDRAFYGYTF

J: TRBJ2-5
D: NA
V: TRBV9
size: NA
DNA: TGTGCCAGCAGCTCCTACAGGGAAGAGACCCAGTACTTC
CDR3: CASSSYREETQYF

J: TRBJ2-2
D: TRBD2
V: TRBV3-1
size: NA
DNA: TGTGCCAGCAGCCAAGCACAACTTATTCAAAGCGGGAGGAGGTACACTTTGAACACCGGGGAGCTGTTTTTT
CDR3: CASSQAQLIQSGRRYTLNTGELFF

J: TRBJ2-3
D: TRBD2
V: TRBV5-4
size: once
DNA: TGTGCCAGCAGCTTGGCCAGCGGGGGGAGATCCGCGCAGTATTTT
CDR3: CASSLASGGRSAQYF

J: TRBJ1-5
D: NA
V: TRBV5-1
size: NA
DNA: TGCGCCAGCAGCTTGGACGGTTGGGAGCAGCCCCAGCATTTT
CDR3: CASSLDGWEQPQHF

J: TRBJ2-7
D: TRBD1
V: TRBV11-2
size: NA
DNA: TGTGCCAGCAGCTCACCGGGACAGGGGTCGGGCGAGCAGTACTTC
CDR3: CASSSPGQGSGEQYF

J: TRBJ1-1
D: NA
V: TRBV7-2
size: NA
DNA: TGTGCCAGCACCCAGAGGGGAATCGTGATGAACACTGAAGCTTTCTTT
CDR3: CASTQRGIVMNTEAFF

J: TRBJ2-7
D: TRBD2
V: TRBV30
size: once
DNA: TGTGCCTGGAGTAGCGGGAAATACGAGCAGTACTTC
CDR3: CAWSSGKYEQYF

J: TRBJ2-7
D: TRBD2
V: TRBV20-1
size: NA
DNA: TGCAGTGCTAGATGGATCCTAGCGGGGCCCTACGAGCAGTACTTC
CDR3: CSARWILAGPYEQYF

J: TRBJ2-7
D: NA
V: TRBV9
size: once
DNA: TGTGCCAGCAGCGCCCTCTCAGACAGTCCCTACGAGCAGTACTTC
CDR3: CASSALSDSPYEQYF

J: TRBJ2-3
D: TRBD2
V: TRBV20-1
size: NA
DNA: TGCAGTGCTTCGACTAGCTCAGATACGCAGTATTTT
CDR3: CSASTSSDTQYF

J: TRBJ2-1
D: NA
V: TRBV6-2/TRBV6-3
size: NA
DNA: TGTGCCAGCAGTTACTGGGGATTTGAGCAGTTCTTC
CDR3: CASSYWGFEQFF

J: TRBJ2-3
D: TRBD2
V: TRBV4-1
size: NA
DNA: TGCGCCAGCAGCCTAAGGACTAGCGGGAGTTCAGATACGCAGTATTTT
CDR3: CASSLRTSGSSDTQYF

J: TRBJ2-2
D: NA
V: TRBV7-6
size: NA
DNA: TGTGCCAGCAGCCTTAGGGGTAGCGCAAACACCGGGGAGCTGTTTTTT
CDR3: CASSLRGSANTGELFF

J: TRBJ2-5
D: NA
V: TRBV5-6
size: NA
DNA: TGTGCCAGCATACGAGGTATCAATCCCTTGTCGACCCAGTACTTC
CDR3: CASIRGINPLSTQYF

J: TRBJ2-7
D: NA
V: TRBV3-1
size: once
DNA: TGTGCGGTTGCGGGACTCTACGAGCAGTACTTC
CDR3: CAVAGLYEQYF

J: TRBJ2-1
D: TRBD2
V: TRBV5-1
size: NA
DNA: TGCGCCAGCAGCTTCCGGACTAGCGGGGGGGACAATGAGCAGTTCTTC
CDR3: CASSFRTSGGDNEQFF

J: TRBJ2-5
D: TRBD2
V: TRBV18
size: NA
DNA: TGTGCCAGCTCACCACCTACTAGCGGGAGGGTACAAGAGACCCAGTACTTC
CDR3: CASSPPTSGRVQETQYF

J: TRBJ2-6
D: NA
V: TRBV20-1
size: NA
DNA: TGCAGTGCTAGAGGCCTCCCACGGTTGACTGGGGCCAACGTCCTGACTTTC
CDR3: CSARGLPRLTGANVLTF

J: TRBJ2-7
D: NA
V: TRBV9
size: NA
DNA: TGTGCCAGCAGCGTGGGGTGGGGTGCCGGCTACGAGCAGTACTTC
CDR3: CASSVGWGAGYEQYF

J: TRBJ2-1
D: NA
V: TRBV18
size: NA
DNA: TGTGCCAGCTCACAAAGGTCACAGCGGAATTACTACAATGAGCAGTTCTTC
CDR3: CASSQRSQRNYYNEQFF

J: TRBJ2-3
D: NA
V: TRBV9
size: once
DNA: TGTGCCAGCAGCGCTGGGGCAGATACGCAGTATTTT
CDR3: CASSAGADTQYF

J: TRBJ2-1
D: TRBD2
V: TRBV3-1
size: once
DNA: TGTGCCAGCAGCCAAGACTACGGGCTAGCGGGGAATGAGCAGTTCTTC
CDR3: CASSQDYGLAGNEQFF

J: TRBJ1-1
D: TRBD1
V: TRBV20-1
size: once
DNA: TGCAGAGACAGGGTCACTGAAGCTTTCTTT
CDR3: CRDRVTEAFF

J: TRBJ1-1
D: NA
V: TRBV7-9
size: NA
DNA: TGTGCCAGCAGCAGCATCCCGGCCGCCACTGAAGCTTTCTTT
CDR3: CASSSIPAATEAFF

J: TRBJ2-1
D: TRBD2
V: TRBV19
size: NA
DNA: TGTGCCAGTAGTATCAGCGGGACTAGTGATCTATCTTACAATGAGCAGTTCTTC
CDR3: CASSISGTSDLSYNEQFF

J: TRBJ2-1
D: NA
V: TRBV9
size: NA
DNA: TGTGCCAGCAGCCCCCGGGACAAATCCTACAATGAGCAGTTCTTC
CDR3: CASSPRDKSYNEQFF

J: TRBJ1-1
D: NA
V: TRBV3-1
size: NA
DNA: TGTGCCAGCAGCCAAGATCGGTCAGCTGAAGCTTTCTTT
CDR3: CASSQDRSAEAFF

J: TRBJ2-7
D: TRBD1
V: TRBV20-1
size: NA
DNA: TGCAGTGCTGCCAACCGGGACAGGGGGCGATACGAGCAGTACTTC
CDR3: CSAANRDRGRYEQYF

J: TRBJ1-1
D: NA
V: TRBV6-2/TRBV6-3
size: NA
DNA: TGTGCCAGCAGTTACTCGGAGAACACTGAAGCTTTCTTT
CDR3: CASSYSENTEAFF

J: TRBJ2-2
D: NA
V: TRBV28
size: NA
DNA: TGTGCCAGCAGTTTACTGAACACCGGGGAGCTGTTTTTT
CDR3: CASSLLNTGELFF

J: TRBJ2-5
D: NA
V: TRBV5-1
size: NA
DNA: TGCGCCAGCAGCTTGTATATGGGGGTTGAAGAGACCCAGTACTTC
CDR3: CASSLYMGVEETQYF

J: TRBJ2-1
D: NA
V: TRBV15
size: NA
DNA: TGTGCCACCAGCAGAGATAATCGGGTGGTTGGTGAGCAGTTCTTC
CDR3: CATSRDNRVVGEQFF

J: TRBJ1-4
D: NA
V: TRBV20-1
size: NA
DNA: TGCAGTGCTCTCTCGATCGGGGGAACCGAAAAACTGTTTTTT
CDR3: CSALSIGGTEKLFF

J: TRBJ1-5
D: NA
V: TRBV12-3/TRBV12-4
size: NA
DNA: TGTGCCAGCAGTTACGTGGGGGTACGGCAGCCCCAGCATTTT
CDR3: CASSYVGVRQPQHF

J: TRBJ1-5
D: TRBD1
V: TRBV7-2
size: NA
DNA: TGTGCCAGCAGCTTAGCCCCGGGACAGGGTGGGGATCAGCCCCAGCATTTT
CDR3: CASSLAPGQGGDQPQHF

J: TRBJ1-6
D: NA
V: TRBV7-9
size: NA
DNA: TGTGCCAGCACCGGGACAAGGGGTTCACCCCTCCACTTT
CDR3: CASTGTRGSPLHF

J: TRBJ2-7
D: TRBD1
V: TRBV12-3/TRBV12-4
size: few
DNA: TGTGCCAGCAGTTTGGGACAGGACTACGAGCAGTACTTC
CDR3: CASSLGQDYEQYF

J: TRBJ2-7
D: NA
V: TRBV6-5
size: NA
DNA: TGTGCCAGCACCAAGATAGGGGGATCGATCTACGAGCAGTACTTC
CDR3: CASTKIGGSIYEQYF

J: TRBJ2-5
D: NA
V: TRBV6-2/TRBV6-3
size: few
DNA: TGTGCCAGCAGTTACACAGGCCAAGAGACCCAGTACTTC
CDR3: CASSYTGQETQYF

J: TRBJ2-5
D: NA
V: TRBV2
size: once
DNA: TGTGCCAGCAGTGAGGGACCCACCTCAGGTTCCCAGTACTTC
CDR3: CASSEGPTSGSQYF